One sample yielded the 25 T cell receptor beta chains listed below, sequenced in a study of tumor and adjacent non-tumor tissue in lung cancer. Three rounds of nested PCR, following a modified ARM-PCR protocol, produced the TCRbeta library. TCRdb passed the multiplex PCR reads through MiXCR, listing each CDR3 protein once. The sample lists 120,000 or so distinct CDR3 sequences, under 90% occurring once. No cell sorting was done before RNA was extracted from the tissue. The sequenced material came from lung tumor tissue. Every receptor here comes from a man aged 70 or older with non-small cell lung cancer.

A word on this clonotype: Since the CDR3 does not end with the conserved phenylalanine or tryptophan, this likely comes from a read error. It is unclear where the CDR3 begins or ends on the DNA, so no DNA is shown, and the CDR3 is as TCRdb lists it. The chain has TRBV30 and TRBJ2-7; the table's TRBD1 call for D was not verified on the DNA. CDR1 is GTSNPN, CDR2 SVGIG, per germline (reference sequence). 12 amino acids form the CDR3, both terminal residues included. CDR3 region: CAGKTVSYEQYS.

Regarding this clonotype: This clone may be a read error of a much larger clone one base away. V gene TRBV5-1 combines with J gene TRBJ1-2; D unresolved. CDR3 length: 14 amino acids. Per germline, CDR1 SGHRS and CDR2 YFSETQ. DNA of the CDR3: TGCGCCAGGAGCTTGGCGGCCAGTCAATCTGACTACACCTTC. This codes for CARSLAASQSDYTF.

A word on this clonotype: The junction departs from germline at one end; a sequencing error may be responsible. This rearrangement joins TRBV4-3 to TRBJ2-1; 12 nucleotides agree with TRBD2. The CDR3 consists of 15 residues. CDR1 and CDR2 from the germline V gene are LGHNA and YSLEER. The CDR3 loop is CASSPLLAGGQELFF. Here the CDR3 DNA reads TGCGCCAGCAGCCCCCTTCTAGCGGGAGGGCAAGAGCTGTTCTTC.

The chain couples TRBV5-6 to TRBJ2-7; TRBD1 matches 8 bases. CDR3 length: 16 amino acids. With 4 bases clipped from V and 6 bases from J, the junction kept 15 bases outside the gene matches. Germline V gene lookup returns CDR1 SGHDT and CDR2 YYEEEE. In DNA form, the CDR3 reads TGTGCCAGCAGCCCCGTTGTTCGGGACAGGACCTTCGAGCAGTACTTC. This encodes CASSPVVRDRTFEQYF. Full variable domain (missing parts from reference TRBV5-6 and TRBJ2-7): DAGVTQSPTHLIKTRGQQVTLRCSPKSGHDTVSWYQQALGQGPQFIFQYYEEEERQRGNFPDRFSGHQFPNYSSELNVNALLLGDSALYLCASSPVVRDRTFEQYFGPGTRLTVT.

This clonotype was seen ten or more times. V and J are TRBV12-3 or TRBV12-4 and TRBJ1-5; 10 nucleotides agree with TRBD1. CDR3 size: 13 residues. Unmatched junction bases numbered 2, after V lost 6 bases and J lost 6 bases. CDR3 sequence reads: CASRGTGAQPQHF. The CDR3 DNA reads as TGTGCCAGCAGGGGGACAGGGGCTCAGCCCCAGCATTTT.

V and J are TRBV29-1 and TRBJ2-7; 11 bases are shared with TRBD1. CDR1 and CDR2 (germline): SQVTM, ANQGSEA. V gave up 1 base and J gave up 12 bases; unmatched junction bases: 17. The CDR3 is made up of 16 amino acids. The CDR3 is CSVEVIRTGGSYEWYF. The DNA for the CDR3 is TGCAGCGTTGAAGTGATCCGGACAGGGGGCTCCTACGAGTGGTACTTC.

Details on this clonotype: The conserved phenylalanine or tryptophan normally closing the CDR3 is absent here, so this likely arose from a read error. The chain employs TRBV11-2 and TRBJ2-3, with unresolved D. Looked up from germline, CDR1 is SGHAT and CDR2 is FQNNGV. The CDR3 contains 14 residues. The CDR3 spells CASSLTPWSNTQYY. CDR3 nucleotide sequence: TGTGCCAGCAGCCTAACCCCATGGTCAAATACTCAGTATTAT.

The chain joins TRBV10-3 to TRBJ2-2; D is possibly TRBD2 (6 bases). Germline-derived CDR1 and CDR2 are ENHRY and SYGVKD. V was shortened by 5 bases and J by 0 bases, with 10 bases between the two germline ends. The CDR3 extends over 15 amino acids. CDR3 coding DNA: TGTGCCATCAGTAAACTAGCCACGAACACCGGGGAGCTGTTTTTT. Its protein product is CAISKLATNTGELFF.

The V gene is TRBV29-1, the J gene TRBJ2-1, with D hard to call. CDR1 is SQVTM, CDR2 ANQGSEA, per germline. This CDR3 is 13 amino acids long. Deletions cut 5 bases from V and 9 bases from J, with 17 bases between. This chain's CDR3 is CSVSYRLEGEQFF. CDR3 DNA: TGCAGCGTTTCCTACAGATTGGAAGGTGAGCAGTTCTTC.

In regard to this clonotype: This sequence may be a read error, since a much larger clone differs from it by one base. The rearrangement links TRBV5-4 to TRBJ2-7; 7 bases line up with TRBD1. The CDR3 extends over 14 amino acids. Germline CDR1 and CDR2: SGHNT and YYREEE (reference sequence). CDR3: CVSSPWTGAYEQYF. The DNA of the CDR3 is TGTGTCAGCAGCCCGTGGACAGGAGCCTACGAGCAGTACTTC.

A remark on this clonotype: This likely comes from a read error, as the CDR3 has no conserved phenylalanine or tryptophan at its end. The CDR3 reads CVSSRRVGGVETQYL. In nucleotides, the CDR3 is TGTGTCAGCAGTCGGAGGGTGGGAGGGGTAGAGACCCAGTACCTC. This rearrangement joins TRBV28 to TRBJ2-5, with 7 positions matching TRBD2. The CDR3 has 15 residues. CDR1 and CDR2 (germline): MDHEN, SYDVKM.

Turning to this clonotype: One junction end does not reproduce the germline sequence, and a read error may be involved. The DNA of the CDR3 is TGCACCAGCAAGCGGGAGGCAGTCGGGGCCAACGTCCTGACTTTC. It specifies CTSKREAVGANVLTF. The genes are TRBV5-1 and TRBJ2-6, with 9 nucleotides matching TRBD2. This CDR3 is 15 amino acids long. Germline V gene lookup returns CDR1 SGHRS and CDR2 YFSETQ.

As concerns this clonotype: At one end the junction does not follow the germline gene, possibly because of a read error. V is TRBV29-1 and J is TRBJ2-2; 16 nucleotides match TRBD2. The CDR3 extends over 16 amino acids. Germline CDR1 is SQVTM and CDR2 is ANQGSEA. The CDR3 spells CSGTGTSGRVARELFF. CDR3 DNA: TGCAGCGGGACCGGGACTAGCGGGAGGGTGGCCAGGGAGCTATTTTTT.

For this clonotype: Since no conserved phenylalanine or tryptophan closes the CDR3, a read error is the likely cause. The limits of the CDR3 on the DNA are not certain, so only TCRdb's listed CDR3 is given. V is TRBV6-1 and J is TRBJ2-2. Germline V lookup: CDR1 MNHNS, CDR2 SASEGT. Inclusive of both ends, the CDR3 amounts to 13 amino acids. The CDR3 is CGSSEVSTGELFL.

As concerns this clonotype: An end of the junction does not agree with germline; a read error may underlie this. The CDR3 is CASNPPNVGDTEVFF. CDR3 sequence (DNA): TGTGCCAGCAACCCCCCCAACGTTGGGGACACTGAAGTTTTCTTT. The rearrangement uses TRBV11-2 and TRBJ1-1; perhaps TRBD1 as D (6 bases). The CDR3 runs 15 residues. Germline V gives CDR1 SGHAT, CDR2 FQNNGV.

The CDR3 DNA reads TGTGCCAGCAGCTTCGGTAGCGGGAGTGACTACGAGCAGTACTTC. It is translated as CASSFGSGSDYEQYF. The V gene is TRBV5-4, the J gene TRBJ2-7; the match to TRBD2 covers 9 bases. V was clipped by 2 bases and J by 3 bases; unmatched bases: 6. Germline assignment: CDR1 SGHNT and CDR2 YYREEE (reference sequence). This CDR3 contains 15 residues.

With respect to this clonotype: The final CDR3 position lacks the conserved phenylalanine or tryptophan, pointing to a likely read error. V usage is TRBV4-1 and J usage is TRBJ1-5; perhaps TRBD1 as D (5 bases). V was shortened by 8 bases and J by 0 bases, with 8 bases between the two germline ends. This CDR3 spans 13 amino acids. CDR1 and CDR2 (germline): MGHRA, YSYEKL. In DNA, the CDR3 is TGCGCCAGCTCACAGGATAGCAATCAGCCCCAGCATTTA. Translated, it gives CASSQDSNQPQHL.

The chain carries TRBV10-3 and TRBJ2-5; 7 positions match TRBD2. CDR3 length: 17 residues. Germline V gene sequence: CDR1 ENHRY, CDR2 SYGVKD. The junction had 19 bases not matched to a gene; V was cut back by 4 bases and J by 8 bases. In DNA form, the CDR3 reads TGTGCCATCAGTGGGGGGACTACCGGGTATTCTTCGGAAACCCAGTACTTC. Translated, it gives CAISGGTTGYSSETQYF.

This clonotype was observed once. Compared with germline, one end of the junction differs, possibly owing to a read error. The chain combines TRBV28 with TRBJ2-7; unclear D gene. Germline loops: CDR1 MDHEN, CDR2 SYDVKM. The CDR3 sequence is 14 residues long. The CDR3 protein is CVSSLSTSEYEQYF. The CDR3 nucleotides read TGTGTCAGCAGTTTGTCTACGTCCGAATACGAGCAGTACTTC.

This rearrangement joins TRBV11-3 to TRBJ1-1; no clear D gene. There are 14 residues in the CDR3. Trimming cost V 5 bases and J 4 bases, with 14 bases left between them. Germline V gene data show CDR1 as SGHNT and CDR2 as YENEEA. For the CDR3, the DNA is TGTGCCAGCAGCATCCGGCAGGCGGCCACTGAAGCTTTCTTT. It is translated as CASSIRQAATEAFF.

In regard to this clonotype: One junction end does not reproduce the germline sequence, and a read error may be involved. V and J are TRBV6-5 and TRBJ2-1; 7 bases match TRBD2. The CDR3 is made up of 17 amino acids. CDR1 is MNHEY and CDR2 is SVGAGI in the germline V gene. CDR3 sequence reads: CSSSYSFTASGYNEQIF. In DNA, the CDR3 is TGTTCCAGCAGTTACTCGTTTACGGCTAGCGGATACAATGAGCAGATCTTC.

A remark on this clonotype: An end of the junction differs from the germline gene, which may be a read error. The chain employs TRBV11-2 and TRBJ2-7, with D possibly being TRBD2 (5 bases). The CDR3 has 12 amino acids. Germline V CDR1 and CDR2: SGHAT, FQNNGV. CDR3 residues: CASSGSGYGQDF. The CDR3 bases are TGTGCCAGCAGCGGGAGTGGGTACGGGCAGGACTTC.

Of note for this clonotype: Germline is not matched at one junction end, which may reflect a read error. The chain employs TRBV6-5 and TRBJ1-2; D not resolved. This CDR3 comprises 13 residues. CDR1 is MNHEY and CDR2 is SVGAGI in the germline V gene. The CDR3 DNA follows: TGTGTCACCTCGCGAGGACCGGACTATGGTTACACCTTC. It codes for CVTSRGPDYGYTF.

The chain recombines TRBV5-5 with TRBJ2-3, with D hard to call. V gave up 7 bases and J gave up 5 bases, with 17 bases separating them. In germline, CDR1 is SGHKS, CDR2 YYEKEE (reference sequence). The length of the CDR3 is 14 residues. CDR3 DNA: TGTGCCAGCGGTCGTTCGATTCATAGAGATACGCAGTATTTT. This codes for CASGRSIHRDTQYF.

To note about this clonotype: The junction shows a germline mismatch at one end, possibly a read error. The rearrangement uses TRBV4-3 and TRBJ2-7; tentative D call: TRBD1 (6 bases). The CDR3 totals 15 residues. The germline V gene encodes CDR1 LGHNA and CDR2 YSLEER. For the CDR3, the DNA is TGCGCCAGCAGCCAAGATTGGGCTGGGGGCTACGTGCAGTACTTC. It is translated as CASSQDWAGGYVQYF.